The 2 T cell receptor beta chains below come from one sample, sequenced in a study of blood T cells in healthy people across ages. Alongside a J-beta primer mix, a sample-barcoded 5' primer served in a second PCR lasting 7 to 11 cycles. TCRdb called the 5' RACE reads again in MiXCR, with one record for every CDR3 protein. The sample lists hundreds of thousands of distinct CDR3 sequences, around three fifths occurring once. The specimen was blood. These TCRs come from a man between 60 and 75 years old in good health.

The V call is TRBV7-2, the J call TRBJ1-2, with D possibly being TRBD1 (5 bases). CDR3 length: 15 residues. Trimming shortened V by 5 bases and J by 4 bases, and 17 bases separated the two germline ends. From germline, CDR1 is SGHTA and CDR2 FQGNSA. The CDR3 region has the DNA TGTGCCAGCAGCGGCCGGGACCGCCTGGCCTATGGCTACACCTTC. Translated: CASSGRDRLAYGYTF. Full variable domain (remainder filled in from reference TRBV7-2 and TRBJ1-2): GAGVSQSPSNKVTEKGKDVELRCDPISGHTALYWYRQSLGQGLEFLIYFQGNSAPDKSGLPSDRFSAERTGGSVSTLTIQRTQQEDSAVYLCASSGRDRLAYGYTFGSGTRLTVV.

The chain links TRBV28 to TRBJ1-5, with D possibly being TRBD1 (6 bases). The V gene's germline CDR1 is MDHEN and CDR2 SYDVKM. The CDR3 totals 11 residues. The V gene lost 6 bases and the J gene lost 15 bases, with 15 bases spanning the gap. The DNA of the CDR3 is TGTGCCAGCAGCCGATTCCCGGACAGGCATTTT. The encoded protein is CASSRFPDRHF.